The subject of this entry is one TCR beta chain. Its antigen target is currently unknown. One junction end disagrees with the germline gene, perhaps due to a read error. The germline V gene (reference sequence) gives CDR1 as LGHDT and CDR2 as YNNKEL. Inclusive of the bounding cysteine and phenylalanine, the CDR3 is 18 residues long. Just the 54-base CDR3 DNA is kept, in frame starting at base 1. The data belong to a study of patients and donors after allogeneic stem cell transplantation (dated by TCRdb to the early 2020s). Library construction relied on RT-PCR. The reads were generated on a NextSeq 550. TCRdb trimmed public reads at Q25 via fastp, called clones via MiXCR and kept in-frame beta chains. Rows with one shared CDR3 protein collapse into an entry with the most common genes and DNA. Within this sample are more than 850,000 distinct CDR3 sequences, with more than 15% of them counted one time only. The top ten clonotypes cover 6% of the sample.

The rearranged chain carries TRBV3-1 and TRBJ2-3; the D gene is possibly TRBD1 or TRBD2, with 5 bases matching each. The sequenced sample consisted of blood, either unsorted or a sorted T cell fraction (not recorded which). The sequence derives from a human donor who was either an allogeneic HSCT recipient or a stem cell or donor lymphocyte infusion donor (not recorded which). It is not recorded whose cells these are; they may come from a transplant donor. The DNA sequence follows: TGTGCCAGCAGACAAGGTCATTTGGGGACCTCTAGCACAGATACGCAGTATTTT. Translated, it reads CASRQGHLGTSSTDTQYF.